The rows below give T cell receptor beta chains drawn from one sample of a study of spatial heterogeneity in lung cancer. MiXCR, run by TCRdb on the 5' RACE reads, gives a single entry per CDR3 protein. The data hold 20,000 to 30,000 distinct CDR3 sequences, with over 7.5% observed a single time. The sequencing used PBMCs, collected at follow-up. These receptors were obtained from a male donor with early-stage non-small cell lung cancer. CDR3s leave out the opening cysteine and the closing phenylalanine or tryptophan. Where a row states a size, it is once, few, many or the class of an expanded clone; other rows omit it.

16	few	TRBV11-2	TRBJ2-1	ASSLEFQAGSGYNEQF
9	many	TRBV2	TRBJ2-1	ASSEYNEQF
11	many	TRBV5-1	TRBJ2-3	ASSATDSYTQY
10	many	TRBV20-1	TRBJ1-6	SAGGYNSPLH
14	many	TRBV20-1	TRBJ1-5	SARDLQGASNQPQH
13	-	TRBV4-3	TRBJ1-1	ASSPRGNNNDEAF
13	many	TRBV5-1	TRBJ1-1	ASSLAGGEGTEAF
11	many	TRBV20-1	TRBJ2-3	SAQTSGTDTQY
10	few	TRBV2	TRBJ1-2	ASSETDYGYT
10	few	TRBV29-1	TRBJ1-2	SVGDPNYGYT
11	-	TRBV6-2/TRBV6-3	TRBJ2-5	ASREAGQETQY